This paragraph covers one TCR beta chain sequence. The target antigen is unknown. Both 60 Vbeta primers and 13 Jbeta primers went into the PCR. Repertoires were generated with immunoSEQ multiplex PCR, while TCRdb's copy carries only in-frame clones and drops some. This table holds hundreds of thousands of clones, approximately 80% found once. This sample is drawn from a study of cytomegalovirus exposure and HLA in healthy donors. Notes on the study in general: TCR beta sequences reportedly predicted the HLA-A and HLA-B alleles of most subjects accurately. V- and J-gene trimming of TCR beta was linked (in a later analysis) to a missense DCLRE1C variant.

Germline loops: CDR1 SGHRS, CDR2 YFSETQ. The CDR3 extends over 14 amino acids. V shed 0 bases and J 6 bases; nucleotides not matched to a gene: 5. This chain links TRBV5-1 with TRBJ2-7; 8 positions match TRBD1. This sequence originates from a boy aged 2 to 10 in good health and CMV-seronegative. Sequenced: PBMCs. This CDR3 is CASSLEAQGGEQYF. Here the CDR3 DNA reads TGCGCCAGCAGCTTGGAAGCACAGGGGGGCGAGCAGTACTTC.